The source of this TCR beta chain is a study of cytomegalovirus exposure and HLA in healthy donors. Each donor was nominally healthy when sampled (though unrecorded immune exposures were likely). General observations from the study: A list of about 160 TCR beta chains associated with cytomegalovirus was given. Fewer N-insertions than the 666-donor mean were reportedly shown by an Asian-associated ancestry cluster in a later analysis.

Concerning this clone: The target antigen is unknown.

The PCR contained 60 Vbeta and 13 Jbeta primers. Using immunoSEQ multiplex PCR, the repertoire was profiled, and TCRdb retains in-frame clones only, with some absent. The sample carries roughly 190,000 clones, more than 65% recorded once. This TCR was recovered from a girl aged 5 to 17 in good health and CMV-seropositive. Sequenced sample: PBMCs.

CDR3: CASNLLTSPDTQYF. The CDR3 bases are TGCGCCAGCAACCTATTGACTAGCCCGGATACGCAGTATTTT. This chain connects TRBV5-1 to TRBJ2-3; 7 bases align to TRBD2. Germline V gene data show CDR1 as SGHRS and CDR2 as YFSETQ. The CDR3 length is 14 residues. V lost 6 bases and J lost 6; bases outside the gene matches: 10.